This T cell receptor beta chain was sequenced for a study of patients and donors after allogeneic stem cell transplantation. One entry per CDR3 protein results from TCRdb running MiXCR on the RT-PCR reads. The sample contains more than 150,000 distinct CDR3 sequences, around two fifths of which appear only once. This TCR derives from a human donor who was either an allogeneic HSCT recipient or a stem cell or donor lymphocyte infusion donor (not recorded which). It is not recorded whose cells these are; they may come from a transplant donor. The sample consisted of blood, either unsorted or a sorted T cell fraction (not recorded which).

In DNA form, the CDR3 reads TGTGCCAGCACAGGGGGACTGAGACCCTCCTACGAGCAGTACTTC. This gives the protein CASTGGLRPSYEQYF. The chain has TRBV28 and TRBJ2-7, with D tentatively TRBD1 (7 bases). The V gene lost 7 bases and the J gene lost 0 bases, with 16 bases spanning the gap. This CDR3 has 15 amino acids. Germline V CDR1 and CDR2: MDHEN, SYDVKM.